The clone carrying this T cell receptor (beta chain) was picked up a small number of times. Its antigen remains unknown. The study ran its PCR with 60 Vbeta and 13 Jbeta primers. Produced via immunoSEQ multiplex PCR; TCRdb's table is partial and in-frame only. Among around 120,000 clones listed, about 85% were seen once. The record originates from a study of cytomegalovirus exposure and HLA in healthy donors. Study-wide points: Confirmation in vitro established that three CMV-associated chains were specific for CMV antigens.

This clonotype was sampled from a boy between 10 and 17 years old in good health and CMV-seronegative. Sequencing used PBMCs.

CDR3 nucleotides: TGTGCCAGCAGTGAAGCCGGGGCTAGCGGGAGTTACGAGCAGTACTTC. Translation gives CASSEAGASGSYEQYF. This chain connects TRBV6-1 to TRBJ2-7, with TRBD2 matching over 10 bases. The V and J ends lost 0 bases and 4 bases, in that order; junction bases with no gene match: 6. The CDR3 sequence is 16 residues long. CDR1 is MNHNS, CDR2 SASEGT, per germline.